This note documents a single T cell receptor beta chain sequence. The clone's antigen remains unknown. The record has no base qualities; no much larger clone is one base away. This entry comes from a study of cytomegalovirus exposure and HLA in healthy donors (dated by TCRdb to about 2017). Study-level background: An earlier analysis of approximately 550 of the donors reported 250 to 300 Gb of sequence data and some 120 million unique TCR beta sequences from 150 million to 200 million T cells. Roughly 300 gigabases of sequencing data and approximately 91 million unique TCR sequences made up an early release that covered roughly 670 HLA-typed donors. The genetic ancestry cluster associated with self-reported Caucasian donors included over 80% of the roughly 400 genotyped donors. The aim of the study was to test whether cataloging public T cell receptors could identify signatures of past pathogen exposure. The study profiled the T cell repertoires of 550 to 700 subjects by immunosequencing and related them to cytomegalovirus serostatus. In addition to the first cohort of 666 subjects, a separate validation cohort of some 120 different subjects was used. High-throughput TCR immunosequencing, statistical association of individual TCRs with disease status, and machine learning were combined to predict cytomegalovirus infection status. To study patterns of TCR occurrence, a later analysis re-analyzed previously published TCR beta repertoires from 550 to 800 donors and added high-resolution HLA genotyping. Rather than using new phenotypic data, the later analysis identified candidate immune exposures from TCR beta sequences and from how often those sequences occurred across donors. To decide whether each TCR beta V gene segment behaved as functional or pseudogenic, an earlier analysis of approximately 590 of the donors relied on high-throughput TCR beta sequencing. Donor age, sex, ethnicity and CMV serostatus were compiled together with the repertoire data. Genome-wide SNP genotypes for about three fifths of the roughly 670 donors were used in a later genetic analysis, which treated that subset as a discovery cohort. All discovery cohort repertoires had been generated on a single sequencing platform. HLA typing covered class I and class II loci at four-digit resolution. Typing coverage varied by locus: roughly 629-640 donors for A, B, C, DRB1 and DQB1; roughly 500 for DQA1; about 600 for DPA1; fewer than 480 for DPB1. Because of strong linkage in the cohort, roughly five DR-DQ haplotypes were treated as single units for association and clustering. Among about 400 genotyped donors of the cohort, an average of roughly 230,000 unique TCR beta nucleotide sequences was sequenced per donor, of which 15% to 20% were non-productive. Study-level results and caveats: The classifier was reported to diagnose cytomegalovirus status with high specificity and sensitivity in both the original cohort and the validation cohort. In a later analysis, several top co-occurrence clusters were reported to appear linked to parvovirus B19, influenza, CMV and Epstein-Barr virus. In vitro tests confirmed that a few of the cytomegalovirus-associated TCR beta chains recognize cytomegalovirus antigens. In the study, about 150 TCR beta chains were listed as associated with cytomegalovirus. The authors suggested that the approach could potentially be extended to other disease states and immunological phenotypes. In a later analysis, most CMV-associated TCR beta chains were found to appear HLA-restricted, with HLA associations seemingly driven largely by CMV exposure. A later analysis associated about 17,000 TCR beta sequences with specific HLA alleles at a false discovery rate of 0.05. Because HLA typing was missing for some donors at each locus, association tests included only the typed subset. In a later analysis, HLA-associated TCR beta chains showed more clonal expansion and lower generation probabilities than non-associated chains that were equally common. The only immune exposure information available for the cohort was CMV serostatus. A later genetic analysis associated a missense DCLRE1C variant with V-gene and J-gene trimming of TCR beta chains, and an independent cohort replicated the association. The sequencing pipeline was judged likely to have produced a cluster of highly shared sequence variants as a technical artifact. Assigning TCR associations to individual alleles was difficult when HLA alleles, especially DR and DQ, strongly co-occurred. In a later genetic analysis, fewer N-insertions in productive TCRs were reported among donors in an Asian-associated ancestry cluster than the roughly 700-donor mean. In a later analysis, the rate of TCR association differed among HLA loci, with DRB1 alleles having the most associated TCRs and HLA-C alleles having the fewest. A further reported finding was that TCR beta sequences accurately predicted the HLA-A and HLA-B alleles for most subjects in the first cohort. Presence/absence analyses assumed roughly uniform sequencing depth across donors, an assumption that may not hold. While some public TCRs were present in many individuals, most TCR sequences turned up only very rarely across donors. Linkage disequilibrium might explain the correlated functional status among segregating V segments, but an unknown experimental factor could not be ruled out. In this cohort, only TCR beta chains were sequenced, and detectable features were limited by the absence of alpha or paired-chain data. Because counts were too low, roughly 17 rarely observed V segments, including chromosome 9 orphons, were left out of the earlier analysis of several hundred of the donors. In an earlier analysis of approximately 590 of the donors, most TCR beta V segments appeared in productive rearrangements about 87% or about 30% of the time, broadly matching IMGT annotations.

In total, more than 500 healthy bone marrow donors made up the cohort. At the time of sampling, every cohort member was nominally healthy, though immune exposures that went unrecorded were likely present. Of the 670 or so cohort members, almost 300 had positive CMV serostatus and approximately 360 had negative CMV serostatus, and CMV serostatus was not recorded for the donor. A peripheral blood sample was provided by each donor, and peripheral blood mononuclear cells were used for TCR beta sequencing. Genomic DNA extraction from the blood cell samples was performed with the Qiagen DNeasy Blood Extraction Kit. Libraries came from the immunoSEQ multiplex PCR assay. The multiplex PCR relied on a mix of 60 forward primers for TCR Vbeta segments and 13 reverse primers for TCR Jbeta segments. The CDR3 region of rearranged TCR beta genes was amplified from genomic DNA with a multiplex PCR assay. The amplified TCR beta libraries were sequenced on the Illumina HiSeq System as 87-base-pair reads. For the original study's pipeline: In a later analysis, tens of millions of unique TCR beta chains were counted across the approximately 620 repertoires, and about 9.9 million of these chains were shared by at least two donors. Raw reads were error-corrected and collapsed into unique sequences with a nearest-neighbor algorithm that merged closely related sequences to remove PCR and sequencing errors. To assign V, D and J gene segments, CDR3 sequences were aligned to IMGT reference sequences. For a sequence to be retained, a match of at least six nucleotides was required to both a V gene segment and a J gene segment. A rearrangement was called productive if the CDR3 had no stop codons and remained in frame with V and J, and every other rearrangement was called non-productive. Following IMGT convention, CDR3 was defined as the stretch from the second conserved V-encoded cysteine up to the conserved J-encoded phenylalanine. In an earlier analysis of some 550 of the donors, sequences lacking an unambiguous match to a single V gene segment were excluded. In an earlier analysis of almost 600 of the donors, a V segment was called functional when productive rearrangements were above 56.7%, and segregating when the standard deviation between donors exceeded 5%. A statistical classification framework was built for diagnosing cytomegalovirus status from the catalog of TCR beta chain sequences. In a later analysis, V and J genes were assigned by comparing TCR nucleotide sequences against IMGT/GENE-DB human TR gene sequences. The TCRdist pipeline was used in a later analysis to assign CDR3 sequences and most-parsimonious VDJ recombination scenarios. A later analysis defined each TCR beta chain by its CDR3 amino acid sequence plus V-gene family, and excluded reads lacking a unique V-gene family. As a way to deal with suspected cross-contamination and a sequencing artifact, a later analysis dropped under 600 nucleotide sequences that were highly shared and had low generation probability. A later analysis calculated a clonal expansion index for each public chain from normalized within-repertoire ranks of inferred template counts. A later analysis computed generation probabilities with a VDJ recombination model fitted to out-of-frame rearrangements, and checked the results against IGoR. In a later analysis, hypergeometric tests were used to score TCR-TCR, TCR-HLA and TCR-CMV co-occurrence, with a repertoire-size bias correction applied to TCR pairs. False discovery rates were estimated in a later analysis by permuting HLA or CMV assignments 20 times. In a later analysis, co-occurring TCRs were grouped with DBSCAN, and TCRdist sequence similarity was added when clustering was performed within HLA-allele-positive subsets. Repertoires with fewer than 30,000 or more than 120,000 public chains were left out of co-occurrence clustering, as were several repertoires with anomalous nucleotide sharing. TCRdb carries this immuneACCESS record with in-frame sequences only. Its versions omit some clonotypes, under half of them owing to an unresolved V gene in the studies checked, with the rest unexplained. The V and J calls and clone size come from that table; D and trimming were worked out from the DNA. For this sample there are about 140,000 clones; 73% appear just once. Clones ranked in the top ten supply under 15% of the sample.

This TCR was sampled from a human donor in good health. The source material was PBMCs.

The DNA is as follows: TGTGCCAGCAGTTCTAGCGGGGGGCACTACGAGCAGTACTTC. Translation gives CASSSSGGHYEQYF. The sequence joins TRBV27 to TRBJ2-7; the central 11 bases match TRBD2. From the germline V gene (reference sequence), CDR1 is MNHEY and CDR2 is SMNVEV. The CDR3 holds 14 amino acids from the cysteine to the phenylalanine. Only CDR3 DNA remains: 42 bases, in frame from the first base. V is trimmed back by 4 bases and J by 3 bases, and the junction contains 2 bases that no gene match accounts for.